Presented here are 15 T cell receptor beta chains from one specimen sequenced in a study of TIL therapy for anti-PD-1-resistant metastatic lung cancer (dated by TCRdb to about 2021). Using bias-controlled multiplex PCR with the immunoSEQ v3 hsTCRB kit, the TCR beta CDR3 regions were amplified from genomic DNA. In its TCRdb copy, this immuneACCESS table keeps in-frame sequences only and misses some clones. Where compared with another copy, unresolved V genes explain less than half of these, and the others have no known cause. This sample holds about 25,000 clones; approximately 77% were observed only once. 6.5% to 8% of the sample belongs to the ten largest clones. Per the publication, the time point label means: pre-treatment sample, taken before nivolumab and TIL therapy. The baseline tumor samples, taken from the same resection that was used to grow TIL, were excised metastases, most often pleural nodules or supraclavicular lymph nodes.

The input for sequencing was tumor tissue, taken at baseline. The receptors were gathered from a person between 25 and 79 years old with non-small cell lung cancer.

This sequence joins TRBV10-3 and TRBJ2-2; unclear D gene. The CDR3 has 13 amino acids. V dropped 7 bases and J dropped 1 base, with 7 bases sitting between them. Germline V gene lookup returns CDR1 ENHRY and CDR2 SYGVKD. In DNA form, the CDR3 reads TGTGCCATCAATCCAGAGAACACCGGGGAGCTGTTTTTT. As protein: CAINPENTGELFF.

The rearrangement uses TRBV5-4 and TRBJ2-7; TRBD2 might be the D (6 bases). V lost 0 bases, J lost 0 bases, and 10 bases lay in between. The CDR3 runs to 15 residues. CDR1 is SGHNT and CDR2 is YYREEE in the germline V gene (reference sequence). This CDR3 reads CASSLDPGGSYEQYF. The CDR3 nucleotides are TGTGCCAGCAGCTTGGACCCCGGGGGCTCCTACGAGCAGTACTTC.

CDR3 in DNA: TGTGCCAGCAGCTATGGGTCCACGGGCACTGAAGCTTTCTTT. Translation gives CASSYGSTGTEAFF. The genes are TRBV11-2 and TRBJ1-1, with no clear D. This CDR3 region has 14 residues. Germline loops: CDR1 SGHAT, CDR2 FQNNGV. Deletions cut 4 bases from V and 4 bases from J, with 13 bases between.

This clone has more than one count but fewer than ten. CDR3 amino acids: CASSYSGQDNQPQHF. CDR3 DNA: TGTGCCAGCAGTTACTCGGGACAGGATAATCAGCCCCAGCATTTT. The chain couples TRBV6-5 to TRBJ1-5; TRBD1 aligns across 8 bases. CDR3 length: 15 residues. Per the germline V gene, CDR1 is MNHEY and CDR2 is SVGAGI. J lost 4 bases, V lost 0 bases, and 2 bases had no gene match.

The chain employs TRBV7-9 and TRBJ2-2; the D gene is possibly TRBD2 (6 bases). Germline V gene lookup returns CDR1 SEHNR and CDR2 FQNEAQ (reference sequence). Trimming stripped 1 base from V and 4 bases from J, with 13 bases between. The CDR3 has 16 amino acids. This chain's CDR3 is CASSLGLESVTGELFF. The CDR3 coding sequence is TGTGCCAGCAGCTTAGGACTAGAGTCTGTCACCGGGGAGCTGTTTTTT.

This chain connects TRBV5-8 to TRBJ2-2; 9 bases are a match to TRBD2. The CDR3 consists of 17 residues. Trimming removed 1 base from V and 4 bases from J; junction bases left unmatched: 8. Per germline, CDR1 SGHTS and CDR2 YDEGEE. CDR3: CASSLPLSGGSTGELFF. The CDR3 DNA reads TGTGCCAGCAGCTTGCCTCTTAGCGGGGGAAGCACCGGGGAGCTGTTTTTT. The whole variable domain, filled in from reference TRBV5-8 and TRBJ2-2, reads EAGVTQSPTHLIKTRGQQATLRCSPISGHTSVYWYQQALGLGLQFLLWYDEGEERNRGNFPPRFSGRQFPNYSSELNVNALELEDSALYLCASSLPLSGGSTGELFFGEGSRLTVL.

The rearrangement links TRBV2 to TRBJ2-5; a possible D gene is TRBD1 (6 bases). This CDR3 has 14 residues. CDR1 is SNHLY and CDR2 is FYNNEI in the germline V gene. V lost 4 bases and J 7 bases, leaving 16 bases between the germline ends. The CDR3 bases are TGTGCCAGCAGTGTACAGGGCCGCCTGGGGACCCAGTACTTC. It encodes CASSVQGRLGTQYF.

The V gene is TRBV6-5, the J gene TRBJ1-1; no clear D gene. CDR1 and CDR2 from the germline V gene are MNHEY and SVGAGI. V lost 0 bases and J 1 base, leaving 6 bases between the germline ends. The CDR3 is 14 amino acids. CDR3 in DNA: TGTGCCAGCAGTTACTCGACGAGGAACACTGAAGCTTTCTTT. It encodes CASSYSTRNTEAFF.

The J gene is TRBJ2-3, the V gene TRBV14; 7 bases match TRBD1. The V gene's germline CDR1 is SGHDN and CDR2 FVKESK. The CDR3 runs to 18 residues. Germline trimming cut 0 bases from V and 9 bases from J; bases unmatched to any gene: 18. The CDR3 coding sequence is TGTGCCAGCAGCCAAGAAGGGGTTTGGGACAGCCCCCGAAGGACGCAGTATTTT. This encodes CASSQEGVWDSPRRTQYF.

A few counts support this clone. The CDR3 sequence is CASSLTSTGPRYF. The CDR3, as DNA: TGTGCCAGCAGCCTGACATCGACAGGGCCAAGGTACTTC. The V gene is TRBV7-6, the J gene TRBJ2-7; TRBD1 matches 7 bases. The CDR3 covers 13 residues. Germline V gene data show CDR1 as SGHVS and CDR2 as FNYEAQ. Trimming took 5 bases from V and 12 from J; bases not matched to a gene: 13.

The V call is TRBV5-1, the J call TRBJ1-5; no definite D call. The CDR3 extends over 14 amino acids. The V gene lost 1 base and the J gene lost 5 bases, with 10 bases spanning the gap. CDR1 and CDR2 from the germline V gene are SGHRS and YFSETQ. CDR3 DNA sequence: TGCGCCAGCAGCTTGTCCGGGTTCGATCAGCCCCAGCATTTT. Its protein product is CASSLSGFDQPQHF.

The chain recombines TRBV4-1 with TRBJ2-3, with 11 nucleotides matching TRBD2. J lost 4 bases, V lost 4 bases, and 13 bases had no gene match. Looked up from germline, CDR1 is MGHRA and CDR2 is YSYEKL. CDR3 size: 18 residues. The CDR3 spells CASSRSGLAGGGADTQYF. CDR3 DNA: TGCGCCAGCAGCCGAAGCGGACTAGCGGGCGGTGGGGCAGATACGCAGTATTTT.

With respect to this clone: The same CDR3 can be traced to other DNA sequences in this sample. This rearrangement joins TRBV18 to TRBJ2-5; D gene unclear. This CDR3 spans 11 amino acids. Trimming took 2 bases from V and 4 from J, leaving 2 bases between them. Germline V gives CDR1 KGHSH, CDR2 LQKENI. CDR3 sequence: CASSPGETQYF. CDR3 DNA sequence: TGTGCCAGCTCACCAGGAGAGACCCAGTACTTC.

The rearrangement links TRBV25-1 to TRBJ2-3; D might be TRBD1 (6 bases). Trimming stripped 6 bases from V and 3 bases from J, with 16 bases between. Germline-derived CDR1 and CDR2 are MGHDK and SYGVNS. The CDR3 spans 15 residues. In DNA form, the CDR3 reads TGTGCCAGCAGCAGGGGCATCCGGGTAACAGATACGCAGTATTTT. This encodes CASSRGIRVTDTQYF.

The genes are TRBV6-1 and TRBJ2-3; 8 bases line up with TRBD2. J gave up 4 bases and V 1 base, and 4 bases lay outside the gene matches. Germline CDR1 is MNHNS and CDR2 is SASEGT. The CDR3 length is 15 residues. Here the CDR3 DNA reads TGTGCCAGCAGTGAAGTAACGGGGGGGTCAGATACGCAGTATTTT. Translation gives CASSEVTGGSDTQYF.